The clone carrying this T cell receptor (beta chain) was seen a handful of times. Antigen: not known. These data originate in a study of T-cell memory formation after mild COVID-19. Overall study findings and caveats: Cross-reactive memory apparently joined, as some responding clones appeared in pre-infection memory. Clones shrinking from day 15 to 85 showed even CD4/CD8 mixes; later expanders tilted CD4+.

Constant-segment primers were used for 5'RACE, and the resulting TCR alpha and TCR beta cDNA libraries carried sample barcodes and UMIs. TCRdb re-derived calls from the 5' RACE reads in MiXCR, one entry per CDR3 protein. Here the sample spans 550,000 to 700,000 distinct CDR3 sequences, roughly 18% being singletons. The ends were cut back, 2 bases at V and 0 bases at J, with 4 bases in the middle. The germline V gene has CDR1 MNHEY and CDR2 SVGAGI. The CDR3 totals 14 residues. The clonotype was recovered from an adult woman who had mild COVID-19 (a few samples of this study predate the infection). Cell type and time point are not known. The specimen sequenced was PBMCs or a T cell subset sorted from them (not recorded which). The chain carries TRBV6-5 and TRBJ2-2; D not resolved. The CDR3 sequence is CASSYAANTGELFF. For the CDR3, the DNA is TGTGCCAGCAGTTACGCCGCGAACACCGGGGAGCTGTTTTTT.